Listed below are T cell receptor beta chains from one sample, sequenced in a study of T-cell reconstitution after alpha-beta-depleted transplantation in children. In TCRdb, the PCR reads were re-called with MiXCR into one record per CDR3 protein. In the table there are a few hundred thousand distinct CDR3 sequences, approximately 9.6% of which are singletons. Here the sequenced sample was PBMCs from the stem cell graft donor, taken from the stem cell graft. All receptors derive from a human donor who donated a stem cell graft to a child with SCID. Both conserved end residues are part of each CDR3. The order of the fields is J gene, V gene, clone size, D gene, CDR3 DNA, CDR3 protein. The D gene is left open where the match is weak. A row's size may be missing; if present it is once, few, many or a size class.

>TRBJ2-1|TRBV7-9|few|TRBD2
TGTGCCAGCAGCTCCTACTCTGGACTAGCGGTCTACAATGAGCAGTTCTTC
CASSSYSGLAVYNEQFF
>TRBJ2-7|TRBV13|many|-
TGTGCCAGCAGATTGACAACCCTCCCCTACGAGCAGTACTTC
CASRLTTLPYEQYF
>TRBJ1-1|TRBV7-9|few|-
TGTGCCAGCAGCTTCTGGGGGTCGGGGGACACTGAAGCTTTCTTT
CASSFWGSGDTEAFF
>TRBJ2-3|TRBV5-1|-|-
TGCGCCAGCAGGGCTACAGATACGCAGTATTTT
CASRATDTQYF
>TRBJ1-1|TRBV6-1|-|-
TGTGCCAGCAGTGAATCGGCAGGGGTATCAGCTTTCTTT
CASSESAGVSAFF
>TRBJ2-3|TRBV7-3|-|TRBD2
TGTGCCAGCAGCTTGACGGGAGGACTAGCGGGGCCGGTGGATACGCAGTATTTT
CASSLTGGLAGPVDTQYF
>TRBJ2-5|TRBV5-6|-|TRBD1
TGTGCCAGCAGCTTCCCCATAGGACAGGCCCAAGAGACCCAGTACTTC
CASSFPIGQAQETQYF
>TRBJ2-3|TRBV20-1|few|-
TGCAGTGCTAGGGACCGACCTCCCACAGATACGCAGTATTTT
CSARDRPPTDTQYF
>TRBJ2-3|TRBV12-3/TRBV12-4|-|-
TGTGCCAGCAGTCCCAGGACTATTTACACAGATACGCAGTATTTT
CASSPRTIYTDTQYF
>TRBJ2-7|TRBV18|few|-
TGTGCCAGCTCCCCGAACCAGGGCTACGAGCAGTACTTC
CASSPNQGYEQYF
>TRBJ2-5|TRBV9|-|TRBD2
TGTGCCAGCAGCGTAGGGGTAGCGGGCCAAGAGACCCAGTACTTC
CASSVGVAGQETQYF
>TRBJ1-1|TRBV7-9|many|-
TGTGCCAGCAGCCCCACAACGTACACTGAAGCTTTCTTT
CASSPTTYTEAFF
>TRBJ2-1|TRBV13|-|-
TGTGCCAGCAGCTCTCCATCCTACAATGAGCAGTTCTTC
CASSSPSYNEQFF
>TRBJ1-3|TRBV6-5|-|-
TGTGCCAGCAGTACGTGGACACCGGGGCCCGGGGGAAACACCATATATTTT
CASSTWTPGPGGNTIYF
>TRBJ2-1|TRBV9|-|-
TGTGCCAGCAGCCCCCGGGACTTACAAGCGTACAATGAGCAGTTCTTC
CASSPRDLQAYNEQFF
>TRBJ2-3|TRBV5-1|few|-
TGCGCCAGCCGGGGTAGTGGCGATACGCAGTATTTT
CASRGSGDTQYF
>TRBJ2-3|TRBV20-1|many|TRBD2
TGCAGTGCTAAAACTAGCGGGGGATACACAGATACGCAGTATTTT
CSAKTSGGYTDTQYF
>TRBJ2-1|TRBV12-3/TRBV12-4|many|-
TGTGCCAGCAGTCTCCCTGGGTTAGTTTCCGTCAATGAGCAGTTCTTC
CASSLPGLVSVNEQFF
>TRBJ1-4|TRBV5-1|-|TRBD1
TGCGCCAGCAACCCTCCGGGACAGCCTAATGAAAAACTGTTTTTT
CASNPPGQPNEKLFF
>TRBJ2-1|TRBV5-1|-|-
TGCGCCAGCAGCTTTCTTGGGGCGAGCTCCTACAATGAGCAGTTCTTC
CASSFLGASSYNEQFF
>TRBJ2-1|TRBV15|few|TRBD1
TGTGCCACCAGCAACCCCGGACAGGGGACCACCCCTGACTCCTACAATGAGCAGTTCTTC
CATSNPGQGTTPDSYNEQFF
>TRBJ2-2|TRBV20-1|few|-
TGCAGTGCCTCTACCCCACCCCCGGGGGTAGCGCCTGTCGGGGAGCTGTTTTTT
CSASTPPPGVAPVGELFF
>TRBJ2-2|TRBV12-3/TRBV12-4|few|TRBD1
TGTGCCAGCAGTGCACAGGGGGCGCCGAACACCGGGGAGCTGTTTTTT
CASSAQGAPNTGELFF